This T cell receptor (beta chain) was identified during a study of shared clonotypes between healthy human individuals. Broader study findings: Sharing across several donors was seen in 4% to 5.5% of naive CD4 clonotypes. Deeper or shallower sequencing was expected to change how clonotypes are shared among donors.

Repertoires were generated with immunoSEQ multiplex PCR, while TCRdb's copy carries only in-frame clones and drops some. The data contain more than 500,000 clones, roughly 95% of them singletons. The V end was cut by 4 bases, the J end by 3 bases, with 15 bases between. The CDR3 spans 14 residues. Germline V gene lookup returns CDR1 GTSNPN and CDR2 SVGIG (reference sequence). A remark on this clone: Its target is unknown.

Terminally differentiated effector memory CD45RA+ cells were left out of the naive CD8 fraction, which was CD45RO-negative and positively selected for CCR7. Donors, healthy HIV-negative adults, lacked recent acute infections or vaccinations. The chain is built from TRBV30 and TRBJ1-2, with D possibly TRBD1 on 6 matching bases. The receptor was isolated from a woman between 25 and 40 years old in good health. Sequencing was carried out using naive CD8+ T cells sorted from blood. The DNA of the CDR3 is TGTGCCTGGAACGACGGAGGGGGTGACTATGGCTACACCTTC. Encoded protein: CAWNDGGGDYGYTF. Complete variable domain (other parts from reference TRBV30 and TRBJ1-2): SQTIHQWPATLVQPVGSPLSLECTVEGTSNPNLYWYRQAAGRGLQLLFYSVGIGQISSEVPQNLSASRPQDRQFILSSKKLLLSDSGFYLCAWNDGGGDYGYTFGSGTRLTVV.